Below, 30 T cell receptor beta chains from the same sample are listed, as sequenced in a study of early T cells in non-severe SARS-CoV-2 infection. TCRdb independently ran MiXCR on the 5' RACE reads; one entry per CDR3 protein. The sample holds more than 85,000 distinct CDR3 sequences; around 12% are singletons and the top ten take 5.5% to 7%. Sample: whole blood. Source of these receptors: an adult who was a healthcare worker with PCR-confirmed SARS-CoV-2 infection or an uninfected control (not recorded which).

This chain's CDR3 is CSARVDGTYSTDTQYF. The DNA for the CDR3 is TGCAGTGCTAGAGTTGACGGGACGTACTCCACAGATACGCAGTATTTT. The chain links TRBV20-1 to TRBJ2-3, with D perhaps matching TRBD1 or TRBD2 (5 bases each). V was shortened by 1 base and J by 2 bases, with 16 bases between the two germline ends. In germline, CDR1 is DFQATT, CDR2 SNEGSKA (reference sequence). The length of the CDR3 is 16 residues.

This clonotype showed up just a few times. The V gene is TRBV11-2, the J gene TRBJ1-2; D remains unclear. The V gene's germline CDR1 is SGHAT and CDR2 FQNNGV. Trimming took off 1 base at V and 12 bases at J, with 21 bases between the two ends. The CDR3 runs to 15 residues. The CDR3 here is CASSLVRTPQTSHTF. As DNA, the CDR3 is TGTGCCAGCAGCTTAGTACGAACACCCCAGACCAGCCACACCTTC.

This clonotype was seen at least ten times. The rearrangement links TRBV6-5 to TRBJ2-3, with D possibly matching TRBD2 (6 bases). CDR1 is MNHEY, CDR2 SVGAGI, per germline. The CDR3 consists of 15 residues. Between the trimmed V and J ends, which lost 2 bases and 0 bases, there was a span of 9 bases. DNA for the CDR3: TGTGCCAGCAGTTACGGGGGGACTAGCACAGATACGCAGTATTTT. Encoded protein: CASSYGGTSTDTQYF.

There are many counts of this clonotype. The chain links TRBV28 to TRBJ1-1; TRBD1 might be the D (5 bases). CDR1 is MDHEN, CDR2 SYDVKM, per germline. V lost 7 bases and J 7 bases, leaving 13 bases between the germline ends. The CDR3 spans 12 residues. CDR3 amino acids: CASMGLGDEAFF. For the CDR3, the DNA is TGTGCCAGCATGGGCTTGGGGGATGAAGCTTTCTTT.

This clonotype was counted many times. The V and J genes are TRBV19 and TRBJ2-1; 8 bases map to TRBD2. The CDR3 covers 17 residues. The V segment lost 2 bases and the J segment 7 bases; nucleotides outside the gene matches: 13. Germline CDR1 reads LNHDA; CDR2 reads SQIVND (reference sequence). This CDR3 reads CASSITPLAVRTNEQFF. The CDR3 coding sequence is TGTGCCAGTAGTATAACACCACTAGCGGTCCGAACAAATGAGCAGTTCTTC.

V usage is TRBV18 and J usage is TRBJ2-1, with D unclear. V shed 1 base and J shed 10 bases, with 8 bases lying between them. Germline CDR1 KGHSH, CDR2 LQKENI. The length of the CDR3 is 12 residues. The CDR3 DNA sequence: TGTGCCAGCTCACCACAGGGATGGGAGCAGTTCTTC. It yields the protein CASSPQGWEQFF.

This clonotype was picked up a small number of times. The chain has TRBV12-3 or TRBV12-4 and TRBJ1-5, with TRBD1 as a possible D gene (6 bases). The CDR3 sequence is 16 residues long. Deletions cut 3 bases from V and 2 bases from J, with 14 bases between. CDR3 coding DNA: TGTGCCAGCAGTTTTTACAGGGCGGATGGCAATCAGCCCCAGCATTTT. Protein sequence: CASSFYRADGNQPQHF.

This clonotype occurred a few times. The rearrangement joins TRBV3-1 to TRBJ2-7; D unresolved. The CDR3 loop spans 13 amino acids. Trimming removed 2 bases from V and 5 bases from J, with 10 bases in between. Germline V gene lookup returns CDR1 LGHDT and CDR2 YNNKEL (reference sequence). The CDR3 DNA sequence: TGTGCCAGCAGCCAATCAAGCGCCAACGAGCAGTACTTC. Amino acids: CASSQSSANEQYF.

This clonotype was found many times. The rearrangement joins TRBV13 to TRBJ1-5; TRBD1 might be the D (6 bases). Germline lookup yields CDR1 PRHDT and CDR2 FYEKMQ (reference sequence). The V end was cut by 3 bases, the J end by 0 bases, with 9 bases between. The CDR3 spans 15 residues. CDR3 sequence: CASSLGAGSNQPQHF. CDR3 bases: TGTGCCAGCAGCTTGGGGGCAGGTAGCAATCAGCCCCAGCATTTT.

V usage is TRBV7-2 and J usage is TRBJ2-2; D is undetermined. The CDR3 totals 14 residues. V was clipped by 6 bases and J by 4 bases, with 12 bases between them. CDR1 and CDR2 from the germline V gene are SGHTA and FQGNSA. CDR3 sequence reads: CASSSILRTGELFF. CDR3 sequence (DNA): TGTGCCAGCAGTTCTATTCTACGCACCGGGGAGCTGTTTTTT.

This clonotype was observed a handful of times. This chain connects TRBV6-2 or TRBV6-3 to TRBJ2-1; 8 bases are a match to TRBD1. This CDR3 is 16 amino acids long. V was clipped by 7 bases and J by 5 bases; unmatched bases: 13. Per germline, CDR1 MNHEY and CDR2 SVGEGT. The CDR3 sequence is CASKSTGGIRDNEQFF. In nucleotides, the CDR3 is TGTGCCAGCAAGAGTACAGGGGGGATCCGGGACAATGAGCAGTTCTTC.

V is TRBV20-1 and J is TRBJ2-7; D is perhaps TRBD2 (5 bases). This CDR3 is built from 13 residues. The germline V and J ends were trimmed by 6 bases and 4 bases, with 16 bases remaining between them. The germline V gene encodes CDR1 DFQATT and CDR2 SNEGSKA (reference sequence). The chain's CDR3 is CSAPADSSYEQYF. CDR3 sequence (DNA): TGCAGTGCCCCTGCGGACTCATCATACGAGCAGTACTTC.

Only a few counts were recorded for this clonotype. This chain connects TRBV5-1 to TRBJ2-3, with 7 nucleotides matching TRBD1. This CDR3 comprises 15 residues. Unmatched junction bases numbered 6, after V lost 3 bases and J lost 2 bases. Germline V CDR1 and CDR2: SGHRS, YFSETQ. CDR3 loop: CASSWGQTYTDTQYF. CDR3 bases: TGCGCCAGCAGCTGGGGACAGACCTACACAGATACGCAGTATTTT.

This clonotype was seen many times. The gene calls are TRBV5-6 and TRBJ2-1; the D is unclear. Germline-derived CDR1 and CDR2 are SGHDT and YYEEEE. CDR3 size: 14 residues. Trimming cost V 0 bases and J 2 bases, with 6 bases left between them. The CDR3 sequence: CASSLVSAYNEQFF. CDR3 coding DNA: TGTGCCAGCAGCTTGGTATCGGCCTACAATGAGCAGTTCTTC.

This clonotype was observed many times. This rearrangement joins TRBV6-2 or TRBV6-3 to TRBJ2-7; D is unclear. This CDR3 region has 12 residues. Germline-derived CDR1 and CDR2 are MNHEY and SVGEGT. The V end was cut by 2 bases, the J end by 6 bases, with 8 bases between. The CDR3 DNA is TGTGCCAGCAGTTACCCGTCCATCGAGCAGTACTTC. Its translation is CASSYPSIEQYF.

This clonotype was observed a few times. This chain links TRBV12-3 or TRBV12-4 with TRBJ1-3; D gene uncertain. CDR3 length equals 16 residues. V was pared by 6 bases and J by 7 bases, with 22 bases between. This CDR3 is CASSPPPLPPGNTIYF. The CDR3 region has the DNA TGTGCCAGCAGCCCCCCGCCCCTGCCTCCGGGGAACACCATATATTTT.

This clonotype was counted only a few times. The J gene is TRBJ1-2, the V gene TRBV28; perhaps TRBD1 as D (6 bases). V dropped 8 bases and J dropped 8 bases, with 9 bases sitting between them. The germline CDR1 and CDR2 sequences are MDHEN and SYDVKM. This CDR3 contains 10 residues. The CDR3 DNA reads as TGTGCCAGCCGGGGGCAGGGCTACACCTTC. This encodes CASRGQGYTF.

This clonotype has ten or more counts. This sequence joins TRBV20-1 and TRBJ1-6, with D perhaps matching TRBD1 (5 bases). The V gene lost 0 bases and the J gene lost 0 bases, with 9 bases spanning the gap. CDR1 and CDR2 (germline): DFQATT, SNEGSKA (reference sequence). CDR3 size: 16 residues. This chain's CDR3 is CSAREWGSSYNSPLHF. Here the CDR3 DNA reads TGCAGTGCTAGAGAGTGGGGGAGCTCCTATAATTCACCCCTCCACTTT.

J is TRBJ2-5 and V is TRBV4-1; D gene unclear. With 3 bases removed from V and 5 bases from J, the gap between germline ends came to 10 bases. The CDR3 spans 13 residues. The germline gives CDR1 MGHRA, CDR2 YSYEKL. DNA of the CDR3: TGCGCCAGCAGCCACTTGGCGCTGGAGACCCAGTACTTC. Translated: CASSHLALETQYF.

This clonotype was found many times. This chain uses TRBV28 with TRBJ2-7; 12 bases agree with TRBD1. CDR1 and CDR2 from the germline V gene are MDHEN and SYDVKM. The CDR3 totals 15 residues. The V segment lost 5 bases and the J segment 6 bases; nucleotides outside the gene matches: 8. CDR3 in DNA: TGTGCCAGCAGTAAGACCGGGACAGGGGGCTTCGAGCAGTACTTC. Its protein product is CASSKTGTGGFEQYF.

The chain employs TRBV20-1 and TRBJ1-5, with unresolved D. This CDR3 region has 12 residues. V lost 4 bases and J 6 bases, leaving 10 bases between the germline ends. Germline values: CDR1 DFQATT, CDR2 SNEGSKA (reference sequence). The CDR3 here is CSATSGPQPQHF. DNA of the CDR3: TGCAGTGCTACGTCCGGACCTCAGCCCCAGCATTTT.

This clonotype appeared many times. This chain uses TRBV2 with TRBJ2-2; no reliable D call. V lost 4 bases to trimming and J lost 6 bases, with 12 bases between them. The CDR3 is 14 residues long. Germline CDR1 SNHLY, CDR2 FYNNEI. The CDR3 nucleotides are TGTGCCAGCAGTGTGAACGGAATGGCCGGGGAGCTGTTTTTT. Amino acids: CASSVNGMAGELFF.

The chain has TRBV3-1 and TRBJ2-1, with TRBD2 matching over 10 bases. Trimming cost V 5 bases and J 5 bases; bases outside gene matches: 9. This CDR3 comprises 16 residues. Germline assignment: CDR1 LGHDT and CDR2 YNNKEL (reference sequence). The DNA for the CDR3 is TGTGCCAGCAGCGGAGCGGGAGGGGTCCCAAACAATGAGCAGTTCTTC. It encodes CASSGAGGVPNNEQFF.

This clonotype was seen ten or more times. V and J are TRBV5-1 and TRBJ1-1; 8 nucleotides line up with TRBD1. Germline V gene data show CDR1 as SGHRS and CDR2 as YFSETQ. The V segment lost 1 base and the J segment 5 bases; nucleotides outside the gene matches: 4. CDR3 length equals 14 residues. The CDR3: CASSLTTGGTEAFF. The CDR3, as DNA: TGCGCCAGCAGCTTGACAACAGGGGGGACTGAAGCTTTCTTT.

The J gene is TRBJ2-2, the V gene TRBV20-1; possibly TRBD2 for D (6 bases). With 3 bases removed from V and 6 bases from J, the gap between germline ends came to 14 bases. This CDR3 has 14 residues. The V gene's germline CDR1 is DFQATT and CDR2 SNEGSKA (reference sequence). This CDR3 is CSARSGGPSGELFF. In DNA, the CDR3 is TGCAGTGCTAGGAGTGGAGGGCCGTCCGGGGAGCTGTTTTTT.

This clonotype occurred a few times. The CDR3 reads CASRFSGRDTQYF. The CDR3 nucleotides read TGTGCCAGCAGATTTAGCGGACGAGATACGCAGTATTTT. The chain combines TRBV7-2 with TRBJ2-3; tentatively, D is TRBD2 (6 bases). There are 13 residues in the CDR3. The germline V gene has CDR1 SGHTA and CDR2 FQGNSA. Trimming left V 6 bases short and J 5 bases short, with 12 bases between.

This sequence joins TRBV5-1 and TRBJ1-3; the D is unclear. This CDR3 has 14 amino acids. Germline values: CDR1 SGHRS, CDR2 YFSETQ. V lost 2 bases and J 4 bases, leaving 10 bases between the germline ends. In DNA, the CDR3 is TGCGCCAGCAGCTTCTCCTCAAACGGAAACACCATATATTTT. It codes for CASSFSSNGNTIYF.

This clonotype was detected ten times or more. This chain uses TRBV4-1 with TRBJ2-7; no clear D gene. The CDR3 consists of 13 residues. V was shortened by 4 bases and J by 4 bases, with 11 bases between the two germline ends. Germline lookup yields CDR1 MGHRA and CDR2 YSYEKL. The chain's CDR3 is CASSRKDQYEQYF. The CDR3 DNA is TGCGCCAGCAGCCGAAAAGACCAGTACGAGCAGTACTTC.

This clonotype was recorded at least ten times. The chain recombines TRBV11-2 with TRBJ1-4; a weak D match, TRBD1 (5 bases). Germline CDR1 and CDR2: SGHAT and FQNNGV. V shed 5 bases and J shed 8 bases, with 12 bases lying between them. The CDR3 covers 13 residues. In DNA form, the CDR3 reads TGTGCCAGCAGCAGACCAGGGCCCGAAAAACTGTTTTTT. Its translation is CASSRPGPEKLFF.

The chain couples TRBV3-1 to TRBJ1-4; D not certain. Germline lookup yields CDR1 LGHDT and CDR2 YNNKEL (reference sequence). V was trimmed by 2 bases and J by 8 bases, leaving 6 bases between them. The CDR3 is made up of 12 amino acids. DNA for the CDR3: TGTGCCAGCAGCCAATATCAAGAAAAACTGTTTTTT. It yields the protein CASSQYQEKLFF.